This is a list of T cell receptor beta chains from one sample in a study of blood T cell repertoires in COVID-19. The repertoire was sequenced with immunoSEQ multiplex PCR; TCRdb's copy has only in-frame clones and lacks some. The table lists under 150,000 clones, 90% of them singletons, with 1.5% to 2% in the top ten. Sequencing input: peripheral blood. The receptor set was obtained from a human donor with active COVID-19. The donor label of this sample is uncertain. Each CDR3 is given with its conserved first and last residue. Fields, in order: CDR3 DNA, CDR3 protein, J gene, CDR3 length, D gene, clone size, V gene. A D gene is named only where the DNA matches it firmly. Clone size is stated in some rows and not others, as once, few, many or a class when expanded.

DNA: TGTGCCAGCAGCTTAGGACAGGGGAAAGCTTTCTTT
CDR3: CASSLGQGKAFF
J: TRBJ1-1
length: 12
D: TRBD1
size: NA
V: TRBV7-9

DNA: TGTGCCAGCAGCTTAAATCCGACAGAGTCTACTGGAAACACCATATATTTT
CDR3: CASSLNPTESTGNTIYF
J: TRBJ1-3
length: 17
D: NA
size: once
V: TRBV11-2

DNA: TGTGCCAGCAAGAAGGACAGGGGACCCTACGAGCAGTACTTC
CDR3: CASKKDRGPYEQYF
J: TRBJ2-7
length: 14
D: TRBD1
size: NA
V: TRBV2

DNA: TGTGCCAGCAGCCAAGATGTGGCAGCGCTCACTGGGGCCAACGTCCTGACTTTC
CDR3: CASSQDVAALTGANVLTF
J: TRBJ2-6
length: 18
D: NA
size: once
V: TRBV3-1/TRBV3-2

DNA: TGCGCCAGCAGCCAACGTCCCGGGACAGGGGGTGCGAACACCGGGGAGCTGTTTTTT
CDR3: CASSQRPGTGGANTGELFF
J: TRBJ2-2
length: 19
D: TRBD1
size: NA
V: TRBV4-3

DNA: TGTGCCAGCAGTTATGGGAGCGGCCAAGAGACCCAGTACTTC
CDR3: CASSYGSGQETQYF
J: TRBJ2-5
length: 14
D: NA
size: NA
V: TRBV6-5

DNA: TGTGCCAGCAGCGTCGATGGGGCCACTGAAGCTTTCTTT
CDR3: CASSVDGATEAFF
J: TRBJ1-1
length: 13
D: NA
size: NA
V: TRBV9

DNA: TGTGCCAGCAGCTCGGGGGTACGCTACAATGAGCAGTTCTTC
CDR3: CASSSGVRYNEQFF
J: TRBJ2-1
length: 14
D: NA
size: once
V: TRBV9

DNA: TGTGCCAGTAGTAAACCCGGGACTCGTCTAGATACGCAGTATTTT
CDR3: CASSKPGTRLDTQYF
J: TRBJ2-3
length: 15
D: NA
size: once
V: TRBV19

DNA: TGTGCCAGCAGCTTGTTCATCGGCGGGGGGGCCAATGAGCAGTTCTTC
CDR3: CASSLFIGGGANEQFF
J: TRBJ2-1
length: 16
D: TRBD2
size: NA
V: TRBV5-4

DNA: TGTGCCAGCAGCTTTGGGGCGCAAGGTGAAAAACTGTTTTTT
CDR3: CASSFGAQGEKLFF
J: TRBJ1-4
length: 14
D: NA
size: NA
V: TRBV7-9

DNA: TGTGCCTGGAGTGTACGGGGGGAGAGCTCCTACAATGAGCAGTTCTTC
CDR3: CAWSVRGESSYNEQFF
J: TRBJ2-1
length: 16
D: TRBD2
size: NA
V: TRBV30

DNA: TGTGCCAGCAGTTACTTCCGGGGTCGTGATGAGCAGTTCTTC
CDR3: CASSYFRGRDEQFF
J: TRBJ2-1
length: 14
D: NA
size: once
V: TRBV6-2/TRBV6-3

DNA: TGTGCCAGCAGGGTCCAGGGAGGTGAAAAACTGTTTTTT
CDR3: CASRVQGGEKLFF
J: TRBJ1-4
length: 13
D: NA
size: NA
V: TRBV27

DNA: TGTGCCACCAGCAGGGAATTAGGACAGGGGGCCACTGAAGCTTTCTTT
CDR3: CATSRELGQGATEAFF
J: TRBJ1-1
length: 16
D: TRBD1
size: NA
V: TRBV15

DNA: TGTGCCAGCAGCGTAGGTCCCCTATCGGCGGGGGGGCAAGAGACCCAGTACTTC
CDR3: CASSVGPLSAGGQETQYF
J: TRBJ2-5
length: 18
D: TRBD2
size: once
V: TRBV9

DNA: TGCGCCAGCAGCATCCGGGACAGGAGGACGGATGAGCAGTTCTTC
CDR3: CASSIRDRRTDEQFF
J: TRBJ2-1
length: 15
D: TRBD1
size: once
V: TRBV5-1

DNA: TGTGCCAGTAGTAAAACGACAGGGGGTCGTCGTTCACCCCTCCACTTT
CDR3: CASSKTTGGRRSPLHF
J: TRBJ1-6
length: 16
D: TRBD1
size: NA
V: TRBV19

DNA: TGCGCCAGCAGTGAGTCGGGTGTAGCGGGGTATGAGACCCAGTACTTC
CDR3: CASSESGVAGYETQYF
J: TRBJ2-5
length: 16
D: TRBD2
size: NA
V: TRBV10-2

DNA: TGTGCCAGCAGCTCGCAATATGCGGAGACCCAGTACTTC
CDR3: CASSSQYAETQYF
J: TRBJ2-5
length: 13
D: NA
size: NA
V: TRBV7-2

DNA: TGTGCCAGCAATCGTCGGACAGGGGGCAGGAACACTGAAGCTTTCTTT
CDR3: CASNRRTGGRNTEAFF
J: TRBJ1-1
length: 16
D: TRBD1
size: NA
V: TRBV7-9

DNA: TGCGCCAGCAGCCCCGGACTAGCGGGGGGCCAGGGAGATACGCAGTATTTT
CDR3: CASSPGLAGGQGDTQYF
J: TRBJ2-3
length: 17
D: TRBD2
size: NA
V: TRBV4-3

DNA: TGTGCCAGCAGCCCCTCCAGAGCGGGGGTGGATCAGCCCCAGCATTTT
CDR3: CASSPSRAGVDQPQHF
J: TRBJ1-5
length: 16
D: NA
size: once
V: TRBV7-8

DNA: TGTGCCAGTAGTGTCAGATCCGGGACATCTCAAGAGACCCAGTACTTC
CDR3: CASSVRSGTSQETQYF
J: TRBJ2-5
length: 16
D: NA
size: NA
V: TRBV19

DNA: TGTGCCAGCAGCTTAGTCGACCACGGGGGTGGGACCCAGTACTTC
CDR3: CASSLVDHGGGTQYF
J: TRBJ2-5
length: 15
D: NA
size: NA
V: TRBV7-2

DNA: TGTGCCAGCAGCGTGAGCCCCGGGGAGGCCTATGGCTACACCTTC
CDR3: CASSVSPGEAYGYTF
J: TRBJ1-2
length: 15
D: NA
size: NA
V: TRBV9

DNA: TGTGCCAGCAGCTTTTTTCAGGAGACCCAGTACTTC
CDR3: CASSFFQETQYF
J: TRBJ2-5
length: 12
D: NA
size: NA
V: TRBV7-2

DNA: TGTGCCAGCAGTGAAATAAGTTTGTCAGGGGAGCAAGGAAACACCATATATTTT
CDR3: CASSEISLSGEQGNTIYF
J: TRBJ1-3
length: 18
D: NA
size: once
V: TRBV2

DNA: TGTGCCAGCACAGACTCTGGAAACACCATATATTTT
CDR3: CASTDSGNTIYF
J: TRBJ1-3
length: 12
D: NA
size: once
V: TRBV6-5

DNA: TGTGCCAGCAGTGGGACTAGCGGGTTCAATGAGCAGTTCTTC
CDR3: CASSGTSGFNEQFF
J: TRBJ2-1
length: 14
D: TRBD2
size: NA
V: TRBV2

DNA: TGTGCCGGGAACAGGGGCCACGAGCAGTACTTC
CDR3: CAGNRGHEQYF
J: TRBJ2-7
length: 11
D: TRBD1
size: NA
V: TRBV3-1/TRBV3-2

DNA: TGCAGTGCTAGAGTTCCAGGGGGCCAGTTCTTC
CDR3: CSARVPGGQFF
J: TRBJ2-1
length: 11
D: TRBD1
size: medium-sized
V: TRBV20-1

DNA: TGCAGCGTTGATCGTCAGAATAACTATGGCTACACCTTC
CDR3: CSVDRQNNYGYTF
J: TRBJ1-2
length: 13
D: NA
size: NA
V: TRBV29-1